A selection of T cell receptor beta chains follows, all from one sample in a study of T cell changes during pregnancy in multiple sclerosis. Using immunoSEQ multiplex PCR, the repertoire was profiled, and TCRdb retains in-frame clones only, with some absent. The sample has about 100,000 clones; approximately 92% are singletons. This material consisted of peripheral blood, taken in the second trimester of pregnancy. All receptors come from a female donor with multiple sclerosis, enrolled in a pregnancy study. CDR3s include the opening cysteine and the closing phenylalanine or tryptophan. Each record gives: J gene, D gene, clone size, V gene, CDR3 DNA, CDR3 protein. A D gene is named only where the DNA matches it firmly. Clone size, where shown, is once, few, many, or a class for clones that have expanded.

J: TRBJ1-5; D: .; size: .; V: TRBV6-6; DNA: TGTGCCAGCAGCCGGCAGGCGAGCCAGCCCCAGCATTTT; CDR3: CASSRQASQPQHF
J: TRBJ1-6; D: .; size: .; V: TRBV28; DNA: TGTGCCAGCAGTTTTGGCAATTCACCCCTCCACTTT; CDR3: CASSFGNSPLHF
J: TRBJ2-5; D: .; size: .; V: TRBV28; DNA: TGTGCCAGCAGTTTTGCAGGGGAAGAGACCCAGTACTTC; CDR3: CASSFAGEETQYF
J: TRBJ1-5; D: .; size: .; V: TRBV10-3; DNA: TGTGCCACATCTAGGCGGGACGCTACCAATCAGCCCCAGCATTTT; CDR3: CATSRRDATNQPQHF
J: TRBJ2-1; D: TRBD2; size: .; V: TRBV7-2; DNA: TGTGCCAGCAGCTTAGGGGGACTACTCCGGGGCAATGAGCAGTTCTTC; CDR3: CASSLGGLLRGNEQFF
J: TRBJ2-7; D: .; size: .; V: TRBV11-2; DNA: TGTGCCAGCAGCTTAGATCTGAGCGGAGGTCCTGACTACGAGCAGTACTTC; CDR3: CASSLDLSGGPDYEQYF
J: TRBJ2-7; D: .; size: .; V: TRBV4-1; DNA: TGCGCCAGCAGCCAAGAGGGCGCCTACGAGCAGTACTTC; CDR3: CASSQEGAYEQYF
J: TRBJ2-1; D: TRBD2; size: .; V: TRBV18; DNA: TGTGCCAGCCGCGGACTAGCGGGAGGTGAGCAGTTCTTC; CDR3: CASRGLAGGEQFF
J: TRBJ2-1; D: TRBD2; size: .; V: TRBV6-1; DNA: TGTGCCAGCAGTGCCCTAGCGGGGCGCTCGTCGGATGAGCAGTTCTTC; CDR3: CASSALAGRSSDEQFF
J: TRBJ2-1; D: TRBD1; size: .; V: TRBV6-1; DNA: TGTGCCAGCAGTGAAACAGGGGGCGGTGAGCAGTTCTTC; CDR3: CASSETGGGEQFF
J: TRBJ2-3; D: .; size: .; V: TRBV5-6; DNA: TGTGCCAGCAGCTCGGGGGCAGATACGCAGTATTTT; CDR3: CASSSGADTQYF
J: TRBJ2-7; D: TRBD1; size: .; V: TRBV6-1; DNA: TGTGCCAGCACCTGGACAGGGAAGTACGAGCAGTACTTC; CDR3: CASTWTGKYEQYF
J: TRBJ1-2; D: TRBD1; size: few; V: TRBV29-1; DNA: TGCAGCGTTGAAGAGGGGGGACAGGGTGGCTACACCTTC; CDR3: CSVEEGGQGGYTF
J: TRBJ1-2; D: .; size: .; V: TRBV9; DNA: TGTGCCAGCAGCGCCATACAGGTGGGGTCCGTAGGCTACACCTTC; CDR3: CASSAIQVGSVGYTF
J: TRBJ2-2; D: TRBD1; size: .; V: TRBV10-3; DNA: TGTGCCATCAGTTTTGACAGGGATTCAACCGGGGAGCTGTTTTTT; CDR3: CAISFDRDSTGELFF